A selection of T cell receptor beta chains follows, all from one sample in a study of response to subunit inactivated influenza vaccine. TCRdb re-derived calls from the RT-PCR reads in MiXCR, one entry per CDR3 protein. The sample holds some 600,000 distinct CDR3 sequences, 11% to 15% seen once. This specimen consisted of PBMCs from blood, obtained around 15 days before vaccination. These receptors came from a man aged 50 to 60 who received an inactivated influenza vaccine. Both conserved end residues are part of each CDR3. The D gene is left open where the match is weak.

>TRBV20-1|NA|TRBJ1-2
CSARDWAPSNYGYTF
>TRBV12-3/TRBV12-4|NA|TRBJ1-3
CASRWGPPGNTIYF
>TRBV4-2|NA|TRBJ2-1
CASSPGTRFYNEQFF
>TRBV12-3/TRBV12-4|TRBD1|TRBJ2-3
CASRFWDSFTDTQYF
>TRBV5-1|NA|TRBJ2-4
CASSPAPAVAKNIQYF
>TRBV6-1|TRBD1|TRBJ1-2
CASSRGQAAGYTF
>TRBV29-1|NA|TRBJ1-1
CSVETDLPMNTEAFF
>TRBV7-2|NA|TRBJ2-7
CASSITDGNYEQYF
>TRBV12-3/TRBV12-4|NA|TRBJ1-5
CASSLALGAAIGNQPQHF
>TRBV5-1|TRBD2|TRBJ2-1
CASSLVGLAGEVQFF
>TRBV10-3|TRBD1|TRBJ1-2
CAISAGQVLSYYGYTF
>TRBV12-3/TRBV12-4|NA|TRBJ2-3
CASSSLARGTDTQYF
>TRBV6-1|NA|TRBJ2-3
CASGRPAGRKADTQYF
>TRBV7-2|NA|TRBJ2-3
CASSPVFVSTDTQYF
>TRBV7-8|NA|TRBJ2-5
CASSLWGEAQYF
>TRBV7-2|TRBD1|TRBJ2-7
CASSWRTGAYEQYF
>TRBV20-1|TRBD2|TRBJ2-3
CSASQSGRGADTQYF
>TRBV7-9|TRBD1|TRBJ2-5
CASSLGQGATGETQYF
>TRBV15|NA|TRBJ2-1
CATSRDRSSYPWGSSYNEQFF
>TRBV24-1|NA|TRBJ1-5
CATSPRAEGGNQPQHF
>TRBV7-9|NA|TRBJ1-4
CASSLVGSNEKLFF
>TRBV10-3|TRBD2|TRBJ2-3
CAIKWAGGPTDTQYF
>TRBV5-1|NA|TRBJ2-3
CASSYLLSTDTQYF
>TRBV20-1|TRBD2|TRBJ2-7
CSAPSGSYEQYF
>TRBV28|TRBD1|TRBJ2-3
CASSSPLRDRGRGTDTQYF
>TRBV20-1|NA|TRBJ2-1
CSANRGSTDEQFF
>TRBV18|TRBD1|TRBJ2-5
CASSPLWGQDQETQYF
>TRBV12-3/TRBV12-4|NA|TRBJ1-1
CASSLGGRIRLTEAFF
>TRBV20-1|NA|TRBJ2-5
CSARETSPNRETQYF
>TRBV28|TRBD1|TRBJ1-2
CASSLGTGIHYGYTF
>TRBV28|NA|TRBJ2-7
CASSLGSARGDEQYF
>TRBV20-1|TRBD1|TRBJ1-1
CSASPPAGQGRGGTEAFF
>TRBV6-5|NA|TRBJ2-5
CASSYGSGLGETQYF
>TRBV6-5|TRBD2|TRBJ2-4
CASGRAENIQYF